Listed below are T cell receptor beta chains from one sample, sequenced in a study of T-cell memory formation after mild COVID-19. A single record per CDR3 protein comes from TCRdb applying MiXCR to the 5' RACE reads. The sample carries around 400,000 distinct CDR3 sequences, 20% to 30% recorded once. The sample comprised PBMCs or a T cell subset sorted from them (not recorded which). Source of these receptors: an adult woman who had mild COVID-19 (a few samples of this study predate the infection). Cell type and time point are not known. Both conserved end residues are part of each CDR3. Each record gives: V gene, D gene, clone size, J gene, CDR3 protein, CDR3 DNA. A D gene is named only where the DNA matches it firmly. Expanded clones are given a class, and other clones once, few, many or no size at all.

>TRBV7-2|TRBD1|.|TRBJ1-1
CASSHLQGRMNTEAFF
TGTGCCAGCAGCCATCTACAGGGGCGGATGAACACTGAAGCTTTCTTT
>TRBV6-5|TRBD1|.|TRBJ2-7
CASSRPGQDYEQYF
TGTGCCAGCAGCCGACCGGGACAGGACTACGAGCAGTACTTC
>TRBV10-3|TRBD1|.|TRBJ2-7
CAIKGQAGVEQYF
TGTGCCATCAAGGGACAGGCTGGGGTAGAGCAGTACTTC
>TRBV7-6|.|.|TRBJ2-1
CASSVGTGEFPYNEQFF
TGTGCCAGCAGCGTCGGGACGGGGGAGTTTCCCTACAATGAGCAGTTCTTC
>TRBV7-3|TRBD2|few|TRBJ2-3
CASSPGLAARPSTDTQYF
TGTGCCAGCAGCCCCGGACTAGCGGCACGCCCTAGCACAGATACGCAGTATTTT
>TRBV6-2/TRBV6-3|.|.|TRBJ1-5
CASSFLLRQKNSNQPQHF
TGTGCCAGCAGTTTCCTCCTTCGACAGAAGAATAGCAATCAGCCCCAGCATTTT
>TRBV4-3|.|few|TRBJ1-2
CASSQDHIYGYTF
TGCGCCAGCAGCCAAGATCACATCTATGGCTACACCTTC
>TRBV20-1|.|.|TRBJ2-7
CSAKENRRDEQYF
TGCAGTGCTAAAGAGAATAGACGAGACGAGCAGTACTTC
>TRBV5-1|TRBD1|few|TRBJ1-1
CASSLGTALGHTEAFF
TGCGCCAGCAGCCTCGGGACAGCCCTTGGTCACACTGAAGCTTTCTTT
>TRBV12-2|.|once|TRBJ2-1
CASEGVANTYNEQFF
TGTGCAAGCGAAGGGGTGGCCAACACCTACAATGAGCAGTTCTTC
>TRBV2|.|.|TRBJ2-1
CASSVGPGAQFF
TGTGCCAGCAGTGTCGGGCCCGGTGCGCAGTTCTTC
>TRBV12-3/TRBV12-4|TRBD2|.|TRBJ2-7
CASSLNFAGGMSPYEQYF
TGTGCCAGCAGTTTAAATTTCGCGGGAGGGATGAGTCCCTACGAGCAGTACTTC
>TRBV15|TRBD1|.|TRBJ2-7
CATSRDRGNYEQYF
TGTGCCACCAGCAGAGACAGGGGGAACTACGAGCAGTACTTC
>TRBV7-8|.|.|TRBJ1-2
CASSLESGFAGYGYTF
TGTGCCAGCAGCTTAGAGTCGGGGTTCGCCGGCTATGGCTACACCTTC
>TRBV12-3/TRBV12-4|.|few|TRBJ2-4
CASSLGAGGPQNIQYF
TGTGCCAGCAGTTTAGGGGCGGGTGGGCCGCAAAACATTCAGTACTTC
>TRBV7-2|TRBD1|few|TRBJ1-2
CASSTTGAGYTF
TGTGCCAGCAGTACTACAGGGGCCGGCTACACCTTC
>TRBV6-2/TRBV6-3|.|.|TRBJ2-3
CASSLGVLARSTDTQYF
TGTGCCAGCAGTCTAGGTGTGCTAGCGAGGAGCACAGATACGCAGTATTTT
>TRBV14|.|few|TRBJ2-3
CASSPPTGRRLDTQYF
TGTGCCAGCAGCCCACCTACCGGGCGCCGGTTGGATACGCAGTATTTT
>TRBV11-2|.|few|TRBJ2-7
CASSSVTGFAYEQYF
TGTGCCAGCAGCTCCGTAACAGGGTTCGCCTACGAGCAGTACTTC
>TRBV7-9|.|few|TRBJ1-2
CASSFITPYGYTF
TGTGCCAGCAGCTTTATTACACCTTATGGCTACACCTTC
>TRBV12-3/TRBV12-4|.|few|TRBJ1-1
CASSFGGVFSEAFF
TGTGCCAGCAGTTTCGGAGGGGTATTCTCTGAAGCTTTCTTT
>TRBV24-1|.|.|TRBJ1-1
CATSDPTTGNTEAFF
TGTGCCACCAGTGATCCCACAACAGGGAACACTGAAGCTTTCTTT
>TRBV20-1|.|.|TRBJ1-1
CSALGLANTEAFF
TGCAGTGCCCTGGGACTGGCGAACACTGAAGCTTTCTTT
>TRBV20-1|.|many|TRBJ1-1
CSARVRDTEAFF
TGCAGTGCTAGGGTTCGCGACACTGAAGCTTTCTTT
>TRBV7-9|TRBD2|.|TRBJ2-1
CASSPSGRAMNEQFF
TGTGCCAGCAGCCCCAGCGGGAGGGCAATGAATGAGCAGTTCTTC
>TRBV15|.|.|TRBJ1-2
CATSSPRRTVYGYTF
TGTGCCACCAGCTCACCACGACGGACCGTCTATGGCTACACCTTC
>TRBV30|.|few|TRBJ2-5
CAWSVIGNQETQYF
TGTGCCTGGAGTGTAATCGGCAACCAAGAGACCCAGTACTTC
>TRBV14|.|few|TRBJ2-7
CASSQGRLVVTDEQYF
TGTGCCAGCAGCCAAGGGCGTTTGGTTGTCACTGACGAGCAGTACTTC
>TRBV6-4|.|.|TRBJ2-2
CASSEGQGGTGELFF
TGTGCCAGCAGTGAAGGGCAGGGTGGCACCGGGGAGCTGTTTTTT
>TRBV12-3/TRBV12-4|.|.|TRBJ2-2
CASSFGIGELFF
TGTGCCAGCAGTTTCGGGATCGGGGAGCTGTTTTTT
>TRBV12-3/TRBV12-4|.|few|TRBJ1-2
CASSLEVGYGYTF
TGTGCCAGCAGTCTGGAGGTGGGCTATGGCTACACCTTC
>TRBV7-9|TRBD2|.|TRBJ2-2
CASSLPLPPGLAGVGNTGELFF
TGTGCCAGCAGCCTCCCTCTGCCGCCGGGACTAGCGGGAGTAGGGAACACCGGGGAGCTGTTTTTT
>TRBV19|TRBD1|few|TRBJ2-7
CASSTPGTGAYEQYF
TGTGCCAGTAGTACCCCCGGGACAGGGGCCTACGAGCAGTACTTC
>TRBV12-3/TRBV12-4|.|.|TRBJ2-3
CASTRRTDTQYF
TGTGCCAGCACCCGCCGCACAGATACGCAGTATTTT
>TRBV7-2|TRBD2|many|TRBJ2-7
CASSSPGLAYEQYF
TGTGCCAGCAGCTCTCCGGGACTAGCCTACGAGCAGTACTTC
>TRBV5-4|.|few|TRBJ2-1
CASSLAPREEQFF
TGTGCCAGCAGCTTGGCCCCTCGAGAGGAGCAGTTCTTC
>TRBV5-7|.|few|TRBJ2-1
CASSLQGPNNEQFF
TGTGCCAGCAGCTTGCAGGGGCCAAACAATGAGCAGTTCTTC
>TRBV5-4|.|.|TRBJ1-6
CASSLGRSSYNSPLHF
TGTGCCAGCAGCTTGGGCAGGAGCTCCTATAATTCACCCCTCCACTTT
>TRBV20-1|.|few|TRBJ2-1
CSASYGLSSYNEQFF
TGCAGTGCGTCCTACGGACTAAGCTCCTACAATGAGCAGTTCTTC
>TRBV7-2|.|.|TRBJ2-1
CASSLDTGSNEQFF
TGTGCCAGCAGCTTGGATACAGGGTCCAATGAGCAGTTCTTC
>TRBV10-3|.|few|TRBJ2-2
CAIMGLATGELFF
TGTGCCATCATGGGGCTAGCGACCGGGGAGCTGTTTTTT
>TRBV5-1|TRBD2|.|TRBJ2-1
CASSLVGTSVSSYNEQFF
TGCGCCAGCAGCTTGGTAGGGACTAGCGTGAGCTCCTACAATGAGCAGTTCTTC
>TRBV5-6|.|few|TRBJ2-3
CASSRWGGQGTDTQYF
TGTGCCAGCAGCCGTTGGGGGGGGCAAGGCACAGATACGCAGTATTTT
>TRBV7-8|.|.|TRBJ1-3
CASSSYLGAGNTIYF
TGTGCCAGCAGCTCCTACCTAGGGGCTGGAAACACCATATATTTT
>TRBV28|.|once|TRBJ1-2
CASSVRVVYGYTF
TGTGCCAGCAGTGTCAGGGTCGTCTATGGCTACACCTTC
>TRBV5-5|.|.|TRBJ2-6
CASSLAPGISSGANVLTF
TGTGCCAGCAGCCTTGCCCCGGGGATAAGTTCTGGGGCCAACGTCCTGACTTTC
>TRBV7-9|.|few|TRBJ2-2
CASRGDNTGELFF
TGTGCCTCCCGAGGGGATAACACCGGGGAGCTGTTTTTT
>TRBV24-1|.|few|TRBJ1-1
CATSDSSVTEAFF
TGTGCCACCAGTGATTCCTCTGTCACTGAAGCTTTCTTT
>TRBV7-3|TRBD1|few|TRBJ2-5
CASSQDRVGKETQYF
TGTGCCAGCAGCCAGGACAGGGTCGGAAAAGAGACCCAGTACTTC
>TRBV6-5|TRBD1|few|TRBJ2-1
CASNWAGGGHEQFF
TGTGCCAGCAATTGGGCAGGGGGCGGCCATGAGCAGTTCTTC
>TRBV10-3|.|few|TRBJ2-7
CAISDRSYEQYF
TGTGCCATCAGTGACAGATCCTACGAGCAGTACTTC
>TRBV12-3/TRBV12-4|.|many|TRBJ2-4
CASRFQGSKNIQYF
TGTGCCAGCAGATTTCAGGGGAGCAAAAACATTCAGTACTTC
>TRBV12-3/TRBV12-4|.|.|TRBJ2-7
CASSLVSHEQYF
TGTGCCAGCAGTTTAGTCAGCCACGAGCAGTACTTC
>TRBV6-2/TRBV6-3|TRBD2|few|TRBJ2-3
CASSYPTAGATDTQYF
TGTGCCAGCAGTTATCCTACCGCGGGAGCCACAGATACGCAGTATTTT